The rows below give T cell receptor beta chains drawn from one sample of a study of cytomegalovirus exposure and HLA in healthy donors. Method: immunoSEQ multiplex PCR; TCRdb's copy keeps in-frame clones and lacks some. The data contain about 150,000 clones, approximately 73% of them singletons. Specimen: PBMCs. The receptors were gathered from a man aged 30-40 years in good health and CMV-seropositive. The CDR3 runs from the conserved cysteine through the conserved F or W. Fields, in order: CDR3 protein, CDR3 DNA, J gene, D gene, V gene, clone size. A D gene is named only where the DNA matches it firmly. Clone size is given for some rows only: seen once, a few or many times, or a class if the clone is expanded.

CDR3: CASSLAQGTNTGELFF; DNA: TGCGCCAGCAGCTTGGCGCAGGGGACGAACACCGGGGAGCTGTTTTTT; J: TRBJ2-2; D: .; V: TRBV5-1; size: .
CDR3: CASSYSAGFGYTF; DNA: TGTGCCAGCAGTTACTCGGCAGGGTTTGGCTACACCTTC; J: TRBJ1-2; D: .; V: TRBV6-5; size: few
CDR3: CASSLTGTSIGNEQFF; DNA: TGTGCCAGCAGCTTAACCGGGACTAGTATCGGCAATGAGCAGTTCTTC; J: TRBJ2-1; D: TRBD2; V: TRBV7-9; size: .
CDR3: CASSPVGLQETQYF; DNA: TGTGCCAGCAGCCCAGTGGGCTTACAAGAGACCCAGTACTTC; J: TRBJ2-5; D: .; V: TRBV7-9; size: .
CDR3: CASSTLRDFPSYEQYF; DNA: TGTGCCAGCAGTACCCTCAGAGACTTCCCCTCCTACGAGCAGTACTTC; J: TRBJ2-7; D: .; V: TRBV6-6; size: .
CDR3: CASSPYGGSEDGELFF; DNA: TGTGCCAGCAGCCCCTACGGCGGGAGCGAGGACGGGGAGCTGTTTTTT; J: TRBJ2-2; D: TRBD2; V: TRBV9; size: .
CDR3: CASRALAVNTGELFF; DNA: TGCGCCAGCAGGGCGCTAGCGGTTAACACCGGGGAGCTGTTTTTT; J: TRBJ2-2; D: TRBD2; V: TRBV10-2; size: .
CDR3: CASSDSGSGETQYF; DNA: TGTGCCAGCAGTGATAGCGGGAGCGGAGAGACCCAGTACTTC; J: TRBJ2-5; D: TRBD2; V: TRBV28; size: once
CDR3: CASRSGGSTNEQYF; DNA: TGTGCCAGCAGGAGCGGCGGGAGTACCAACGAGCAGTACTTC; J: TRBJ2-7; D: TRBD2; V: TRBV7-9; size: .
CDR3: CASQKDSTYGYTF; DNA: TGTGCCAGCCAGAAGGACAGTACATATGGCTACACCTTC; J: TRBJ1-2; D: .; V: TRBV27; size: .
CDR3: CASSTVSGAEAFF; DNA: TGTGCCAGCAGCACAGTCAGCGGGGCTGAAGCTTTCTTT; J: TRBJ1-1; D: .; V: TRBV11-3; size: .
CDR3: CAWSVQGQGGLYGYTF; DNA: TGTGCCTGGAGTGTACAGGGACAGGGGGGGCTTTATGGCTACACCTTC; J: TRBJ1-2; D: TRBD1; V: TRBV30; size: few
CDR3: CASSLREGYNEQFF; DNA: TGCGCCAGCAGCTTGAGGGAAGGGTACAATGAGCAGTTCTTC; J: TRBJ2-1; D: .; V: TRBV10-1; size: .
CDR3: CASSDLSGSGTDTQYF; DNA: TGTGCCAGCAGTGACCTCAGCGGATCCGGCACAGATACACAGTATTTT; J: TRBJ2-3; D: .; V: TRBV6-4; size: .
CDR3: CASSIPFLEQFF; DNA: TGTGCCAGTAGTATTCCCTTTCTTGAGCAGTTCTTC; J: TRBJ2-1; D: .; V: TRBV19; size: .
CDR3: CASSFGGTGEDYGYTF; DNA: TGTGCCAGCAGCTTTGGGGGGACAGGGGAGGACTATGGCTACACCTTC; J: TRBJ1-2; D: TRBD1; V: TRBV7-2; size: .
CDR3: CASRGGALSHHEQYF; DNA: TGTGCCTCTAGGGGGGGAGCCCTTTCGCACCACGAGCAGTACTTC; J: TRBJ2-7; D: .; V: TRBV27; size: .
CDR3: CASRGGNTIYF; DNA: TGTGCCAGCAGGGGCGGAAACACCATATATTTT; J: TRBJ1-3; D: .; V: TRBV7-2; size: .
CDR3: CASSRSEDSTQYF; DNA: TGTGCCAGCAGCCGCTCGGAGGATAGTACGCAGTATTTT; J: TRBJ2-3; D: .; V: TRBV7-6; size: few
CDR3: CASSIDFANEKLFF; DNA: TGTGCCAGCTCAATCGACTTCGCTAATGAAAAACTGTTTTTT; J: TRBJ1-4; D: .; V: TRBV18; size: .
CDR3: CASSLSYGTFYGYTF; DNA: TGTGCCAGCAGCTTGTCCTACGGGACATTCTATGGCTACACCTTC; J: TRBJ1-2; D: .; V: TRBV5-6; size: few
CDR3: CASSVSDRSNQPQHF; DNA: TGTGCCAGTAGTGTCAGCGACAGGAGCAATCAGCCCCAGCATTTT; J: TRBJ1-5; D: .; V: TRBV19; size: once
CDR3: CSVRGPGVNTGELFF; DNA: TGCAGCGTTCGGGGTCCAGGGGTGAACACCGGGGAGCTGTTTTTT; J: TRBJ2-2; D: .; V: TRBV29-1; size: few
CDR3: CASSTYTEGEQYF; DNA: TGTGCCAGCAGTACATATACAGAGGGAGAGCAGTACTTC; J: TRBJ2-7; D: .; V: TRBV7-2; size: .
CDR3: CASSLSGQGMDEQYF; DNA: TGTGCCAGCAGCTTGTCGGGACAGGGAATGGACGAGCAGTACTTC; J: TRBJ2-7; D: TRBD1; V: TRBV5-8; size: .
CDR3: CASRGGGLAGGLNTGELFF; DNA: TGCGCCAGCAGAGGGGGAGGTCTAGCGGGAGGCCTGAACACCGGGGAGCTGTTTTTT; J: TRBJ2-2; D: TRBD2; V: TRBV10-2; size: .
CDR3: CASSTLGQEYGYTF; DNA: TGTGCCAGCAGCACCCTAGGACAAGAATATGGCTACACCTTC; J: TRBJ1-2; D: .; V: TRBV27; size: .
CDR3: CASSLRGRLDQPQHF; DNA: TGTGCCAGTAGTCTAAGAGGGAGGTTGGATCAGCCCCAGCATTTT; J: TRBJ1-5; D: .; V: TRBV19; size: .
CDR3: CASSQEQGLDTQYF; DNA: TGCGCCAGCAGCCAAGAACAGGGATTGGATACGCAGTATTTT; J: TRBJ2-3; D: .; V: TRBV4-1; size: .
CDR3: CAISTSSGDTDTQYF; DNA: TGTGCCATCAGCACGTCTAGCGGGGACACAGATACGCAGTATTTT; J: TRBJ2-3; D: TRBD2; V: TRBV10-3; size: .
CDR3: CASRGGTGGAQPQHF; DNA: TGTGCCAGCAGGGGGGGGACAGGGGGTGCCCAGCCCCAGCATTTT; J: TRBJ1-5; D: TRBD1; V: TRBV6-6; size: .
CDR3: CASSQVFPSGVSYEQYF; DNA: TGCGCCAGCAGCCAAGTTTTCCCTAGCGGGGTTTCCTACGAGCAGTACTTC; J: TRBJ2-7; D: TRBD2; V: TRBV4-1; size: .
CDR3: CASITQDSGELFF; DNA: TGTGCCAGCATCACACAGGATTCCGGGGAGCTGTTTTTT; J: TRBJ2-2; D: .; V: TRBV28; size: few
CDR3: CASSPQGLAPQYEQYF; DNA: TGTGCCAGCAGCCCCCAGGGACTAGCGCCTCAATACGAGCAGTACTTC; J: TRBJ2-7; D: TRBD2; V: TRBV4-2; size: .
CDR3: CASSASSPNNYGYTF; DNA: TGTGCCAGCAGCGCTAGTTCTCCTAATAACTATGGCTACACCTTC; J: TRBJ1-2; D: .; V: TRBV5-5; size: .
CDR3: CASSLTQGFSNSPLHF; DNA: TGTGCCAGCAGCTTAACCCAGGGGTTCAGTAATTCACCCCTCCACTTT; J: TRBJ1-6; D: .; V: TRBV11-3; size: once
CDR3: CASSWDFYNEQFF; DNA: TGTGCCAGCAGCTGGGACTTCTACAATGAGCAGTTCTTC; J: TRBJ2-1; D: .; V: TRBV5-4; size: .
CDR3: CASSLYEGNYGYTF; DNA: TGTGCCAGCAGTTTATATGAGGGAAACTATGGCTACACCTTC; J: TRBJ1-2; D: .; V: TRBV28; size: few
CDR3: CATAAGQNTGELFF; DNA: TGTGCCACCGCTGCGGGGCAGAACACCGGGGAGCTGTTTTTT; J: TRBJ2-2; D: .; V: TRBV10-3; size: .
CDR3: CAWGRDRSYEQYF; DNA: TGTGCCTGGGGCCGGGACAGAAGCTACGAGCAGTACTTC; J: TRBJ2-7; D: TRBD1; V: TRBV30; size: .
CDR3: CASSLKLAKGETQYF; DNA: TGTGCCAGCAGTTTAAAACTAGCGAAAGGAGAGACCCAGTACTTC; J: TRBJ2-5; D: TRBD2; V: TRBV27; size: .
CDR3: CASSVGGLSGELFF; DNA: TGTGCCAGCAGCGTAGGAGGGTTGTCCGGGGAGCTGTTTTTT; J: TRBJ2-2; D: .; V: TRBV9; size: .
CDR3: CASSIQGAHYGYTF; DNA: TGTGCCAGCAGCATACAGGGGGCACACTATGGCTACACCTTC; J: TRBJ1-2; D: TRBD1; V: TRBV7-9; size: .
CDR3: CAWSRNYPFNEQFF; DNA: TGTGCCTGGAGTAGGAACTACCCATTCAATGAGCAGTTCTTC; J: TRBJ2-1; D: .; V: TRBV30; size: .
CDR3: CAWSVSGRYYGYTF; DNA: TGTGCCTGGAGTGTATCAGGCAGATACTATGGCTACACCTTC; J: TRBJ1-2; D: .; V: TRBV30; size: .
CDR3: CASSPFSGNTIYF; DNA: TGTGCCAGCAGCCCCTTCTCTGGAAACACCATATATTTT; J: TRBJ1-3; D: .; V: TRBV14; size: few
CDR3: CASSYAKGAGNSPLHF; DNA: TGTGCCAGCAGTTACGCAAAGGGGGCGGGTAATTCACCCCTCCACTTT; J: TRBJ1-6; D: TRBD1; V: TRBV6-5; size: .
CDR3: CSVVPNQDTEAFF; DNA: TGCAGCGTCGTCCCCAACCAGGACACTGAAGCTTTCTTT; J: TRBJ1-1; D: .; V: TRBV29-1; size: .
CDR3: CASSVASANTGELFF; DNA: TGTGCCAGCAGCGTGGCCAGCGCGAACACCGGGGAGCTGTTTTTT; J: TRBJ2-2; D: .; V: TRBV7-8; size: .
CDR3: CASTPGTSLFYNEQFF; DNA: TGTGCCAGTACCCCCGGGACAAGCCTTTTCTACAATGAGCAGTTCTTC; J: TRBJ2-1; D: .; V: TRBV19; size: .
CDR3: CASSLRSGGDYEQYF; DNA: TGTGCCAGCAGCTTAAGGTCCGGAGGGGACTACGAGCAGTACTTC; J: TRBJ2-7; D: .; V: TRBV7-3; size: .
CDR3: CAWSMSASGRNKKYEQYF; DNA: TGTGCCTGGAGTATGTCTGCTAGCGGGAGAAATAAAAAATACGAGCAGTACTTC; J: TRBJ2-7; D: TRBD2; V: TRBV30; size: .
CDR3: CASSLAGGPGEQYF; DNA: TGTGCCAGCAGCTTGGCCGGAGGGCCCGGGGAGCAGTACTTC; J: TRBJ2-7; D: .; V: TRBV5-5; size: .
CDR3: CSVGLAGRYNEQFF; DNA: TGCAGCGTTGGACTAGCGGGGAGGTACAATGAGCAGTTCTTC; J: TRBJ2-1; D: TRBD2; V: TRBV29-1; size: .
CDR3: CASSQTSGAYEQYF; DNA: TGCGCCAGCAGCCAAACTTCGGGTGCCTACGAGCAGTACTTC; J: TRBJ2-7; D: .; V: TRBV4-1; size: .
CDR3: CASSLTNSGWSSEAFF; DNA: TGTGCCAGCAGCTTGACTAATTCGGGGTGGTCCTCTGAAGCTTTCTTT; J: TRBJ1-1; D: .; V: TRBV7-8; size: .
CDR3: CASSLVDRPSYEQYF; DNA: TGCGCCAGCAGCTTGGTGGACAGGCCATCCTACGAGCAGTACTTC; J: TRBJ2-7; D: TRBD1; V: TRBV5-1; size: .